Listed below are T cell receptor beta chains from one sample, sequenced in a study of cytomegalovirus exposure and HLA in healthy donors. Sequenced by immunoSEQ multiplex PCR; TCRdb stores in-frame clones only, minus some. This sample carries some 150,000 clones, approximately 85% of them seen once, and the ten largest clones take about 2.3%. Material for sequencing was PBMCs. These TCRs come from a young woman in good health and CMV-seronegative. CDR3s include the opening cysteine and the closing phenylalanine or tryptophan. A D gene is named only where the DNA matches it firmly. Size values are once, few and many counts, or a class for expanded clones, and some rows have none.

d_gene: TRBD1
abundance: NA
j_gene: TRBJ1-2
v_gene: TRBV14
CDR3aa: CASSSWTGGAEGYTF
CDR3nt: TGTGCCAGCAGCAGTTGGACAGGGGGCGCGGAGGGCTACACCTTC

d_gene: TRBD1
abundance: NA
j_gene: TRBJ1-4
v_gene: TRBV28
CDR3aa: CASSLGGQGGAEKLFF
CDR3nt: TGTGCCAGCAGCCTTGGGGGACAGGGTGGGGCTGAAAAACTGTTTTTT

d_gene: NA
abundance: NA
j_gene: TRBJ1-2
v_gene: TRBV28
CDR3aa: CASSRPGRGYGYTF
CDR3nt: TGTGCCAGCAGCCGCCCGGGAAGAGGCTATGGCTACACCTTC

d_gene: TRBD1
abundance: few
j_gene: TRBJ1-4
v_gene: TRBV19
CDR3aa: CASSGTGPNEKLFF
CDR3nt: TGTGCCAGTAGTGGGACAGGGCCTAATGAAAAACTGTTTTTT

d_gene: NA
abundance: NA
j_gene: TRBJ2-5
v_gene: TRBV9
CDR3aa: CASSPRVRETQYF
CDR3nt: TGTGCCAGCAGCCCCAGGGTAAGGGAGACCCAGTACTTC

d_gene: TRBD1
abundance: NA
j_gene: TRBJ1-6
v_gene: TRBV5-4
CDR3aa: CATRGDRSSYNSPLHF
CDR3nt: TGTGCCACCAGGGGGGACAGAAGCTCCTATAATTCACCCCTCCACTTT

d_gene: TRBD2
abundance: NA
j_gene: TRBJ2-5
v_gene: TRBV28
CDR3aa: CASTPGGTSGPGVETQYF
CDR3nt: TGTGCCAGCACCCCGGGGGGGACTAGCGGGCCAGGGGTGGAGACCCAGTACTTC

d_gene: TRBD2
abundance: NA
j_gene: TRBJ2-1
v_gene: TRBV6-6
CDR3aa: CASSLGAGEMNEQFF
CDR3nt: TGTGCCAGCTCGCTGGGAGCGGGAGAGATGAATGAGCAGTTCTTC

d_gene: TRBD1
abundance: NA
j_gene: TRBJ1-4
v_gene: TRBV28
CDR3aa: CASSNPGTGNEKLFF
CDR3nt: TGTGCCAGCAGTAACCCCGGGACAGGGAATGAAAAACTGTTTTTT

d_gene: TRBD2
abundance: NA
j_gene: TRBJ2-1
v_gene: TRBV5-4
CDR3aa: CASSLGLAGAFSYNEQFF
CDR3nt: TGTGCCAGCAGCTTAGGACTAGCGGGGGCCTTTTCCTACAATGAGCAGTTCTTC

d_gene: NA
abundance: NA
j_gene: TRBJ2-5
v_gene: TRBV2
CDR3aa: CASRWDSQETQYF
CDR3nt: TGTGCCAGCAGGTGGGACTCTCAAGAGACCCAGTACTTC

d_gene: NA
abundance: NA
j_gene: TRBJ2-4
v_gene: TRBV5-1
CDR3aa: CASSLQGEAKNIQYF
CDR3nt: TGCGCCAGCAGCTTACAGGGAGAAGCCAAAAACATTCAGTACTTC

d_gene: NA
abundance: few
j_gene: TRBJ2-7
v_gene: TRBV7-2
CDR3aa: CASSLGSAGFPYEQYF
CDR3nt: TGTGCCAGCAGCCTAGGATCGGCGGGGTTCCCCTACGAGCAGTACTTC

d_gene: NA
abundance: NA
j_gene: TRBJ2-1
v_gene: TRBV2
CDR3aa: CASNSLGGRYNEQFF
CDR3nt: TGTGCCAGCAACAGCTTGGGGGGGCGGTACAATGAGCAGTTCTTC

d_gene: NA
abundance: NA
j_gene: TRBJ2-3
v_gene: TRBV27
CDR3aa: CASSSMTLGTDTQYF
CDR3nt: TGTGCCAGCAGTTCCATGACACTAGGCACAGATACGCAGTATTTT

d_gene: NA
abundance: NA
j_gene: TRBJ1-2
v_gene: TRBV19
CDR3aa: CASSRRQAGLLGGYTF
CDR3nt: TGTGCCAGTAGTCGTAGACAGGCCGGCTTACTAGGTGGCTACACCTTC

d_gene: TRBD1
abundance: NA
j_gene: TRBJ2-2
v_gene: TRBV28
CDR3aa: CASSSGQINTGELFF
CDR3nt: TGTGCCAGCAGTTCGGGACAGATTAACACCGGGGAGCTGTTTTTT

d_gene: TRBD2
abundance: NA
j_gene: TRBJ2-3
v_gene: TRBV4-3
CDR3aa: CASSQGGSSGFTDTQYF
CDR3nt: TGCGCCAGCAGCCAAGGAGGCTCTAGCGGATTCACAGATACGCAGTATTTT

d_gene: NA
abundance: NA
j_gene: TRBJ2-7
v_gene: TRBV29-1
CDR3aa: CSVELLAGVEQYF
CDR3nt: TGCAGCGTTGAACTTCTAGCCGGGGTCGAGCAGTACTTC

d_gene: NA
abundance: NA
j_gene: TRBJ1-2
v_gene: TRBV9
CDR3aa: CASSVDAGSYGYTF
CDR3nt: TGTGCCAGCAGCGTAGACGCAGGGTCCTATGGCTACACCTTC

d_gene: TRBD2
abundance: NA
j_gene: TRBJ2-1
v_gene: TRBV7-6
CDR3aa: CAIRGGESYNEQFF
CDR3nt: TGTGCCATCCGGGGGGGGGAATCCTACAATGAGCAGTTCTTC

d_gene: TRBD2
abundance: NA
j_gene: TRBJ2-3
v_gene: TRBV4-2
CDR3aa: CASSHPGGGLDTQYF
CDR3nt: TGTGCCAGCAGCCACCCCGGGGGGGGGTTAGATACGCAGTATTTT

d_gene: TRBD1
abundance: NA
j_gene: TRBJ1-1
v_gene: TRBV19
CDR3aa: CASSPAAGGTEAFF
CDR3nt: TGTGCCAGTAGCCCAGCGGCAGGGGGCACTGAAGCTTTCTTT

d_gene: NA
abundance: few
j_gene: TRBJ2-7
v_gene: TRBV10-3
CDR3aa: CAISEGAGLDYEQYF
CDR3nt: TGTGCCATCAGTGAGGGGGCAGGGTTGGACTACGAGCAGTACTTC

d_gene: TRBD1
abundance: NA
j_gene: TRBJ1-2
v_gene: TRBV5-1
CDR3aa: CASSSGTGGWYGYTF
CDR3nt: TGCGCCAGCAGCTCCGGGACAGGGGGCTGGTATGGCTACACCTTC

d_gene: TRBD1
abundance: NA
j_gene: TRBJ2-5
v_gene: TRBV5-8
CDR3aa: CASRPTGGAETQYF
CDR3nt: TGTGCCAGCAGACCGACAGGGGGCGCAGAGACCCAGTACTTC

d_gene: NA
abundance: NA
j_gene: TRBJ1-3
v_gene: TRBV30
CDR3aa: CAWRPTSTSGNTIYF
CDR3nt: TGTGCCTGGAGGCCGACTTCGACCTCTGGAAACACCATATATTTT

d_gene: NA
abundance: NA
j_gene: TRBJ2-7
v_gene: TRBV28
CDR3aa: CASSLTGNFYEQYF
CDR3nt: TGTGCCAGCAGTCTCACCGGGAACTTTTACGAGCAGTACTTC

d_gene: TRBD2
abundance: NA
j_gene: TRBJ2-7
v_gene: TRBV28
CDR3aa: CASSPTGTTTYEQYF
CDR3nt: TGTGCCAGCAGTCCGACCGGGACTACCACCTACGAGCAGTACTTC

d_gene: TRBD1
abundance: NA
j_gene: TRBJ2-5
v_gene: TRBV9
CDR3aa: CASSTRQGETQYF
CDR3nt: TGTGCCAGCAGCACCCGACAGGGGGAGACCCAGTACTTC

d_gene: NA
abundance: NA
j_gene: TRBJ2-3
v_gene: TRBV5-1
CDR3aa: CASSLDRINTDTQYF
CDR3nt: TGCGCCAGCAGCTTGGACAGAATTAACACAGATACGCAGTATTTT

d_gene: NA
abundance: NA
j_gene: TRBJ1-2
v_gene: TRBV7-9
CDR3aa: CASSLAVANYGYTF
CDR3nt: TGTGCCAGCAGCTTAGCGGTAGCTAACTATGGCTACACCTTC

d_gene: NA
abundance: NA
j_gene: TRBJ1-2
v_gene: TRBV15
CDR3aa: CATSRDVGGGYGYTF
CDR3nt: TGTGCCACCAGCAGAGATGTTGGGGGGGGGTATGGCTACACCTTC

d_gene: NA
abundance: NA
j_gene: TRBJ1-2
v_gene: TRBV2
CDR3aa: CASTLAGGYTF
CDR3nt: TGTGCCAGCACTTTGGCGGGGGGCTACACCTTC

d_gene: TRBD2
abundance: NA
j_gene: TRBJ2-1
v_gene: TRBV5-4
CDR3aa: CASSIGTSGTYNEQFF
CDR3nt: TGTGCCAGCAGCATCGGGACTAGCGGTACCTACAATGAGCAGTTCTTC